Presented here are 4 T cell receptor beta chains from one specimen sequenced in a study of regulatory T cells in long-lasting Graves disease. Sample time point: newly diagnosed GD, antithyroid drugs for less than 3 months. The authors made the TCR library using RNA they extracted from PBMCs. iRepertoire HTBI primers and Arm-PCR of CDR3 regions built TCR beta libraries. Each CDR3 protein is one row after TCRdb ran MiXCR on the multiplex PCR reads. Among fewer than 350,000 distinct CDR3 sequences listed, 15% to 20% were seen once. Sample: peripheral blood mononuclear cells (PBMCs), taken at new diagnosis, from a patient treated with antithyroid drugs. These receptors all come from a female donor with Graves disease.

This clonotype was observed at least ten times. The chain links TRBV6-1 to TRBJ1-1; D is undetermined. Trimming removed 4 bases at V and 1 base at J, with 13 bases between. CDR1 is MNHNS, CDR2 SASEGT, per germline. The CDR3 loop spans 15 amino acids. CDR3: CASSGPETANTEAFF. The CDR3 nucleotides read TGTGCCAGCAGTGGCCCGGAGACGGCGAACACTGAAGCTTTCTTT.

This clonotype was counted at least ten times. The chain couples TRBV7-2 to TRBJ2-7; 13 bases agree with TRBD2. CDR1 and CDR2 (germline): SGHTA, FQGNSA. The ends lost 6 bases at V and 7 bases at J; junction bases unmatched: 12. CDR3 length: 16 residues. This chain's CDR3 is CASRMGLAGISREQYF. The CDR3 DNA reads TGTGCCAGCAGGATGGGACTAGCGGGAATCTCGAGAGAGCAGTACTTC.

The sample holds a few counts of this clonotype. With a much larger clone just one base away, this may be a read error. V gene TRBV2 combines with J gene TRBJ2-2; D not resolved. Germline CDR1 SNHLY, CDR2 FYNNEI. This CDR3 is built from 14 residues. In DNA, the CDR3 is TGTGCCAGCGATGCACAGCAGAACATCGGGGAGCTGTTTTTT. Amino acids: CASDAQQNIGELFF. The variable domain in full, completed from reference TRBV2 and TRBJ2-2, reads EPEVTQTPSHQVTQMGQEVILRCVPISNHLYFYWYRQILGQKVEFLVSFYNNEISEKSEIFDDQFSVERPDGSNFTLKIRSTKLEDSAMYFCASDAQQNIGELFFGEGSRLTVL.

For this clonotype: A much larger clone is a single base away; this may be a read error. V is TRBV11-1 and J is TRBJ2-3, with D perhaps given as TRBD1 or TRBD2 (6 bases each). The CDR3 length is 14 residues. The germline V gene encodes CDR1 SGHAT and CDR2 FQDESV (reference sequence). The germline V and J ends were trimmed by 0 bases and 14 bases, with 18 bases remaining between them. CDR3 amino acids: CASSLAGLTGALYF. In DNA form, the CDR3 reads TGTGCCAGCAGCTTAGCCGGGTTGACGGGGGCGCTGTATTTT.